One sample yielded the 21 T cell receptor beta chains listed below, sequenced in a study of CD8 T cells in Susac syndrome. Reverse transcription of 0.5 to 1 ug RNA was performed with random hexamers. In TCRdb, the immunoSEQ multiplex PCR reads were re-called with MiXCR into one record per CDR3 protein. The table lists 180,000 or so distinct CDR3 sequences, about 95% of them singletons. Sequencing was performed on CD4+ T cells from PBMCs. Every receptor here comes from a human donor in good health.

In this sample, this clonotype turned up once. This sequence joins TRBV7-9 and TRBJ2-7; 9 nucleotides line up with TRBD1. Losses at the gene ends were 5 bases for V and 9 bases for J; bases not matched to a gene: 8. CDR1 is SEHNR, CDR2 FQNEAQ, per germline (reference sequence). The CDR3 is 13 amino acids. This CDR3 reads CASSPDDRGAQYF. CDR3 sequence (DNA): TGTGCCAGCAGCCCCGATGACAGGGGGGCGCAGTACTTC.

V usage is TRBV2 and J usage is TRBJ2-1; D is unclear. The CDR3 runs to 11 residues. V was trimmed by 5 bases and J by 8 bases, leaving 7 bases between them. Germline V gene sequence: CDR1 SNHLY, CDR2 FYNNEI. CDR3 sequence: CASSIADEQFF. The CDR3 nucleotides read TGTGCCAGCAGTATCGCTGATGAGCAGTTCTTC.

The rearrangement links TRBV10-3 to TRBJ2-5; D may be TRBD1 or TRBD2 (6 bases each). Germline V CDR1 and CDR2: ENHRY, SYGVKD. V lost 8 bases and J 1 base, leaving 20 bases between the germline ends. The CDR3 sequence is 16 residues long. CDR3 loop: CAISRVSGAIQETQYF. The CDR3 DNA follows: TGTGCCATCTCTCGGGTCTCGGGGGCCATCCAAGAGACCCAGTACTTC.

J is TRBJ2-7 and V is TRBV18; D is undetermined. The CDR3 sequence is 13 residues long. The germline V gene has CDR1 KGHSH and CDR2 LQKENI. The V end lost 4 bases, the J end lost 3 bases, and 10 bases lay between the germline ends. DNA for the CDR3: TGTGCCAGCTCACAGGGTGGAAGCTACGAGCAGTACTTC. It encodes CASSQGGSYEQYF. The full variable domain, in which reference TRBV18 and TRBJ2-7 provide the parts outside the CDR3, is NAGVMQNPRHLVRRRGQEARLRCSPMKGHSHVYWYRQLPEEGLKFMVYLQKENIIDESGMPKERFSAEFPKEGPSILRIQQVVRGDSAAYFCASSQGGSYEQYFGPGTRLTVT.

The CDR3 loop is CSARGQGGAVYEQYF. Written as DNA, the CDR3 is TGCAGTGCTAGGGGTCAAGGGGGGGCTGTTTACGAGCAGTACTTC. The chain links TRBV20-1 to TRBJ2-7; TRBD2 is a possible D gene (7 bases). Trimming shortened V by 3 bases and J by 4 bases, and 19 bases separated the two germline ends. The germline V gene has CDR1 DFQATT and CDR2 SNEGSKA (reference sequence). The CDR3 is 15 amino acids.

J is TRBJ1-2 and V is TRBV21-1; the table's D call, TRBD1, has no DNA check behind it. TRBV21-1 is recorded as a pseudogene. The CDR3 consists of 12 residues. Here the CDR3 reads CASEPGGHGYTF. DNA of the CDR3: TGTGCCAGTGAACCAGGGGGCCATGGCTACACCTTC.

The chain recombines TRBV28 with TRBJ2-7; D not certain. Per the germline V gene, CDR1 is MDHEN and CDR2 is SYDVKM. Between the trimmed V and J ends, which lost 2 bases and 7 bases, there was a span of 6 bases. This CDR3 is built from 11 residues. The CDR3 reads CASSLMGEQYF. CDR3 bases: TGTGCCAGCAGTTTAATGGGGGAGCAGTACTTC.

This chain connects TRBV29-1 to TRBJ1-1, with D perhaps matching TRBD1 (6 bases). V lost 6 bases and J 1 base, leaving 21 bases between the germline ends. This CDR3 spans 16 amino acids. The germline CDR1 and CDR2 sequences are SQVTM and ANQGSEA. This chain's CDR3 is CSVVGGLLLRNTEAFF. The DNA of the CDR3 is TGCAGCGTCGTAGGGGGTTTGTTACTGAGGAACACTGAAGCTTTCTTT.

The chain carries TRBV20-1 and TRBJ1-2; D is possibly TRBD1 (5 bases). This CDR3 region has 11 residues. Germline V gives CDR1 DFQATT, CDR2 SNEGSKA (reference sequence). Deletions cut 2 bases from V and 6 bases from J, with 7 bases between. The CDR3 loop is CSARTQDGYTF. In DNA, the CDR3 is TGCAGTGCTAGAACACAGGATGGCTACACCTTC.

V and J are TRBV30 and TRBJ1-2; TRBD1 might be the D (5 bases). The CDR3 runs to 14 residues. Trimming removed 3 bases from V and 4 bases from J, with 15 bases in between. Germline CDR1 reads GTSNPN; CDR2 reads SVGIG (reference sequence). The CDR3 loop is CAWSRNGGGYGYTF. The CDR3 DNA follows: TGTGCCTGGAGCCGAAATGGGGGGGGCTATGGCTACACCTTC.

This chain links TRBV24-1 with TRBJ1-2; perhaps TRBD1 as D (6 bases). CDR3 length equals 15 residues. V lost 4 bases, J lost 1 base, and 12 bases lay in between. Germline CDR1 KGHDR, CDR2 SFDVKD. For the CDR3, the DNA is TGTGCCACCAGTGAGCCGAACAGGGTTAACTATGGCTACACCTTC. Protein: CATSEPNRVNYGYTF.

J is TRBJ2-5 and V is TRBV20-1, with D uncertain. V lost 5 bases and J 5 bases, leaving 15 bases between the germline ends. The germline gives CDR1 DFQATT, CDR2 SNEGSKA (reference sequence). The CDR3 runs to 13 residues. The CDR3 DNA is TGCAGTGCTGCAAAAGGAAATTGGGAGACCCAGTACTTC. Translation gives CSAAKGNWETQYF.

This clonotype has a single count. This rearrangement joins TRBV14 to TRBJ1-1; 7 bases align to TRBD1. Trimming cost V 0 bases and J 7 bases; bases outside gene matches: 8. Germline CDR1 SGHDN, CDR2 FVKESK. The CDR3 has 15 amino acids. CDR3 sequence (DNA): TGTGCCAGCAGCCAAGAGCGGGACAGCCTTTATGAAGCTTTCTTT. This codes for CASSQERDSLYEAFF.

The chain links TRBV9 to TRBJ2-3; TRBD2 is a possible D gene (5 bases). Germline CDR1 reads SGDLS; CDR2 reads YYNGEE. There are 14 residues in the CDR3. The germline V and J ends were trimmed by 0 bases and 5 bases, with 10 bases remaining between them. CDR3 nucleotides: TGTGCCAGCAGCGTAGATGTTGAGGGAGATACGCAGTATTTT. It yields the protein CASSVDVEGDTQYF.

This rearrangement joins TRBV5-6 to TRBJ1-2; possible D gene TRBD1, 6 bases. Germline V CDR1 and CDR2: SGHDT, YYEEEE. Trimming removed 9 bases at V and 1 base at J, with 19 bases between. CDR3 length equals 15 residues. The CDR3 DNA follows: TGTGCCAACCCACAGGGATTTAGGTTTAACTATGGCTACACCTTC. Amino acid sequence: CANPQGFRFNYGYTF.

This rearrangement joins TRBV30 to TRBJ2-5; 9 bases are shared with TRBD1. V was clipped by 2 bases and J by 4 bases; unmatched bases: 11. The CDR3 has 16 amino acids. Germline V gene lookup returns CDR1 GTSNPN and CDR2 SVGIG (reference sequence). This CDR3 is CAWSPAGQGGGETQYF. Written as DNA, the CDR3 is TGTGCCTGGAGTCCGGCGGGACAGGGAGGAGGAGAGACCCAGTACTTC.

This clonotype appeared once. The rearrangement joins TRBV5-4 to TRBJ1-2, with unresolved D. V lost 0 bases, J lost 5 bases, and 11 bases lay in between. Germline CDR1 SGHNT, CDR2 YYREEE (reference sequence). This CDR3 is 14 amino acids long. The CDR3 reads CASSLEGGGYGYTF. CDR3 sequence (DNA): TGTGCCAGCAGCTTGGAAGGCGGAGGTTATGGCTACACCTTC.

This rearrangement joins TRBV20-1 to TRBJ2-3, with D perhaps TRBD2 (6 bases). The CDR3 consists of 15 residues. V lost 0 bases to trimming and J lost 1 base, with 11 bases between them. Per germline, CDR1 DFQATT and CDR2 SNEGSKA (reference sequence). CDR3 residues: CSARDSREGTDTQYF. The CDR3 DNA follows: TGCAGTGCTAGAGATTCGAGGGAGGGCACAGATACGCAGTATTTT.

J is TRBJ2-6 and V is TRBV19; no definite D call. The germline gives CDR1 LNHDA, CDR2 SQIVND (reference sequence). V lost 5 bases to trimming and J lost 0 bases, with 11 bases between them. The CDR3 covers 16 residues. The CDR3, as DNA: TGTGCCAGTAGTCTCCGGAGTGGCTCTGGGGCCAACGTCCTGACTTTC. Its translation is CASSLRSGSGANVLTF.

The genes are TRBV2 and TRBJ1-2; D not certain. The germline CDR1 and CDR2 sequences are SNHLY and FYNNEI. The length of the CDR3 is 11 residues. Deletions cut 2 bases from V and 3 bases from J, with 1 base between. CDR3 loop: CASSEHYGYTF. CDR3 nucleotide sequence: TGTGCCAGCAGTGAACACTATGGCTACACCTTC. Full variable domain (missing parts from reference TRBV2 and TRBJ1-2): EPEVTQTPSHQVTQMGQEVILRCVPISNHLYFYWYRQILGQKVEFLVSFYNNEISEKSEIFDDQFSVERPDGSNFTLKIRSTKLEDSAMYFCASSEHYGYTFGSGTRLTVV.

The V call is TRBV18, the J call TRBJ1-1; TRBD1 agrees at 7 bases. The V gene end was trimmed by 3 bases and the J gene end by 5 bases; junction bases not matched to a gene: 6. CDR1 is KGHSH, CDR2 LQKENI, per germline. The CDR3 is 14 residues long. The CDR3 here is CASSPQGGRTEAFF. The CDR3, as DNA: TGTGCCAGCTCACCCCAGGGGGGTCGTACTGAAGCTTTCTTT.